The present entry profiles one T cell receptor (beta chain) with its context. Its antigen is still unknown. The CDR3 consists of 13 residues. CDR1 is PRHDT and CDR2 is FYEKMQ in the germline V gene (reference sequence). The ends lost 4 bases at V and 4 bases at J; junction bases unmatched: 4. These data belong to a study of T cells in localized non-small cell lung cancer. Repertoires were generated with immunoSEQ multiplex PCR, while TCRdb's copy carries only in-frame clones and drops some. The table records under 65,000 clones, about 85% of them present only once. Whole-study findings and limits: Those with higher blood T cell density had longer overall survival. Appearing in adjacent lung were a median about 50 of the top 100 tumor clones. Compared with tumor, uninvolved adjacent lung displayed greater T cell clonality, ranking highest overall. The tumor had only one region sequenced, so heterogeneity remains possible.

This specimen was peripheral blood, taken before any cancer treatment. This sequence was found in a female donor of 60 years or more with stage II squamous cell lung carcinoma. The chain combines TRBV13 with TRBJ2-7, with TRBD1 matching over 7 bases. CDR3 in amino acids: CASSSGTAYEQYF. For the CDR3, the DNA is TGTGCCAGCAGCTCTGGGACAGCTTACGAGCAGTACTTC.